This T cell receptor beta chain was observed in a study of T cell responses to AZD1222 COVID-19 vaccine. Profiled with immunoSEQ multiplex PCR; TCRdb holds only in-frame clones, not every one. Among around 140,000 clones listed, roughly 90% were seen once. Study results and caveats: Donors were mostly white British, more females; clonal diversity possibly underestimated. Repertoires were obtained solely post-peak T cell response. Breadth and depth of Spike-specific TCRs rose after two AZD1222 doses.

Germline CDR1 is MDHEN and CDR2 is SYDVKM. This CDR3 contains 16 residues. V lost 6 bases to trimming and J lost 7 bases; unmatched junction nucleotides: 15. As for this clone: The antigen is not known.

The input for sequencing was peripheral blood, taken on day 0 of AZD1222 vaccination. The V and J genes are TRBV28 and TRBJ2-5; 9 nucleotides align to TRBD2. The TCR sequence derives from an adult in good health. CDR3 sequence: CASSLIDAGGAGTQYF. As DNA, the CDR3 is TGTGCCAGCAGCTTAATTGATGCGGGAGGGGCAGGGACCCAGTACTTC.